One and the same sample provided the 20 T cell receptor beta chains below, sequenced in a study of T cell repertoires in cytomegalovirus infection. No antigens are known for them. MiXCR, run by TCRdb on the reads, gives a single entry per CDR3 protein. The sample has approximately 130,000 distinct CDR3 sequences; more than 20% are singletons. Input material: PBMCs, sequenced either directly or after in vitro stimulation (not recorded which). The origin of the receptors is a human donor in good health (CMV status not recorded). Some clones in this sample may be carry-over from other donors' samples.

The chain is built from TRBV12-3 or TRBV12-4 and TRBJ2-3; 9 bases map to TRBD2. After removal of 1 base from V and 5 bases from J, the junction contained 1 base not matched to a gene. The CDR3 loop spans 14 amino acids. The DNA of the CDR3 is TGTGCCAGCAGTTTAGTACTAGCGGGAGATACGCAGTATTTT. Translated: CASSLVLAGDTQYF.

Remarks on this clonotype: Relative to the germline gene, one junction end is altered; a read error may explain this. V and J are TRBV24-1 and TRBJ2-7; 7 bases are a match to TRBD1. The CDR3 has 11 residues. Germline values: CDR1 KGHDR, CDR2 SFDVKD. Here the CDR3 reads CATSDQGVAHF. The CDR3 DNA is TGTGCCACCAGTGATCAGGGGGTCGCCCACTTC.

This clonotype appeared many times. V is TRBV7-3 and J is TRBJ1-1, with D hard to call. The length of the CDR3 is 14 residues. CDR1 SGHTA and CDR2 FQGTGA come from the germline V gene. V lost 1 base and J lost 3, with 9 bases in between. CDR3 protein: CASSLRGGYTEAFF. In DNA, the CDR3 is TGTGCCAGCAGCTTAAGGGGTGGGTACACTGAAGCTTTCTTT.

V gene TRBV19 combines with J gene TRBJ2-2, with D unclear. The germline gives CDR1 LNHDA, CDR2 SQIVND (reference sequence). There are 14 residues in the CDR3. V was trimmed by 3 bases and J by 4 bases, leaving 9 bases between them. CDR3 nucleotide sequence: TGTGCCAGTAGTATGTGGCAGTCCACCGGGGAGCTGTTTTTT. Translation gives CASSMWQSTGELFF.

This sequence joins TRBV12-3 or TRBV12-4 and TRBJ1-2; tentative D call: TRBD1 (5 bases). The ends were cut back, 6 bases at V and 4 bases at J, with 18 bases in the middle. The CDR3 has 15 amino acids. CDR3 residues: CASSLGLGDSYGYTF. DNA of the CDR3: TGTGCCAGCAGCCTTGGCCTAGGGGACTCCTATGGCTACACCTTC.

The CDR3: CASSFSGPSTDTQYF. The CDR3 DNA reads TGTGCCAGCAGTTTCTCCGGGCCTAGCACAGATACGCAGTATTTT. This chain joins TRBV12-3 or TRBV12-4 and TRBJ2-3; D unclear. The CDR3 length is 15 residues. Trimming stripped 3 bases from V and 0 bases from J, with 10 bases between.

This rearrangement joins TRBV11-2 to TRBJ2-6, with D possibly matching TRBD2 (7 bases). The CDR3 extends over 21 amino acids. V gave up 4 bases and J gave up 4 bases, with 29 bases separating them. Germline V CDR1 and CDR2: SGHAT, FQNNGV. This CDR3 is CASSSAGIRGAQPLGANVLTF. As DNA, the CDR3 is TGTGCCAGCAGCTCAGCGGGGATACGGGGGGCCCAACCGTTGGGGGCCAACGTCCTGACTTTC.

This clonotype was counted many times. This chain joins TRBV7-2 and TRBJ2-1; TRBD1 matches 9 bases. CDR3 length equals 17 residues. With 5 bases clipped from V and 4 bases from J, the junction kept 12 bases outside the gene matches. CDR1 is SGHTA, CDR2 FQGNSA, per germline. The CDR3 DNA sequence: TGTGCCAGCAGCGCGCGGACAGGGGCAAATAAGTACAATGAGCAGTTCTTC. It is translated as CASSARTGANKYNEQFF.

As regards this clonotype: Being one base from a much bigger clone, this may be a read error. The genes are TRBV7-4 and TRBJ2-5, with no clear D. This CDR3 has 12 amino acids. Germline-derived CDR1 and CDR2 are SGHVT and SQSDAQ. For the CDR3, the DNA is TGTGCCAACAGCTTCCTGCGGGAGACCCAGTACTTC. Its translation is CANSFLRETQYF.

This clonotype turned up a few times. This chain connects TRBV11-2 to TRBJ2-7; 9 bases agree with TRBD2. This CDR3 contains 17 residues. J gave up 4 bases and V 1 base, and 11 bases lay outside the gene matches. CDR1 is SGHAT and CDR2 is FQNNGV in the germline V gene. The CDR3 spells CASSLGNLGLAGYEQYV. The CDR3 region has the DNA TGTGCCAGCAGCTTAGGCAATTTAGGGCTAGCGGGGTACGAGCAGTACGTC.

This clonotype has only a few counts. The rearrangement links TRBV6-2 or TRBV6-3 to TRBJ2-1; D may be TRBD2 (5 bases). CDR1 and CDR2 from the germline V gene are MNHEY and SVGEGT. Trimming stripped 5 bases from V and 8 bases from J, with 19 bases between. The CDR3 sequence is 15 residues long. CDR3 in DNA: TGTGCCAGCAGTCCAGCCCAAGGAGGAATAGATGAGCAGTTCTTC. This codes for CASSPAQGGIDEQFF.

This clonotype has only a few counts. This sequence joins TRBV7-6 and TRBJ1-4, with 7 nucleotides matching TRBD1. Germline lookup yields CDR1 SGHVS and CDR2 FNYEAQ. V lost 6 bases, J lost 1 base, and 5 bases stayed unmatched. The CDR3 is 15 amino acids. Here the CDR3 reads CASRNNRGTNEKLFF. In DNA form, the CDR3 reads TGTGCCAGCAGAAATAACAGGGGAACTAATGAAAAACTGTTTTTT.

This clonotype has only one observation. This may come from a read error, since a much larger clone is one base off. The chain carries TRBV7-2 and TRBJ1-2; 8 bases map to TRBD1. The CDR3 contains 14 residues. Germline CDR1 SGHTA, CDR2 FQGNSA. V lost 6 bases to trimming and J lost 7 bases; unmatched junction nucleotides: 10. The CDR3 is CASRRETGVSGYTF. CDR3 nucleotide sequence: TGTGCCAGCAGGCGAGAGACAGGGGTTAGTGGCTACACCTTC. Full variable domain (outside the CDR3, taken from reference TRBV7-2 and TRBJ1-2): GAGVSQSPSNKVTEKGKDVELRCDPISGHTALYWYRQSLGQGLEFLIYFQGNSAPDKSGLPSDRFSAERTGGSVSTLTIQRTQQEDSAVYLCASRRETGVSGYTFGSGTRLTVV.

V is TRBV27 and J is TRBJ1-6; D perhaps matches TRBD1 (5 bases). CDR1 and CDR2 (germline): MNHEY, SMNVEV (reference sequence). The CDR3 runs to 14 residues. V was cut by 3 bases and J by 6 bases, with 9 bases left in between. CDR3 nucleotide sequence: TGTGCCAGCAGTTTGTTTCAGGGTAATTCACCCCTCCACTTT. Residues: CASSLFQGNSPLHF.

This sequence joins TRBV7-9 and TRBJ1-1; TRBD1 agrees at 8 bases. Germline V lookup: CDR1 SEHNR, CDR2 FQNEAQ (reference sequence). The CDR3 length is 15 residues. Losses at the gene ends were 5 bases for V and 5 bases for J; bases not matched to a gene: 10. Here the CDR3 reads CASSTGQGAPTEAFF. For the CDR3, the DNA is TGTGCCAGCAGCACCGGTCAGGGGGCGCCGACTGAAGCTTTCTTT.

This clonotype was seen a handful of times. The V gene is TRBV20-1, the J gene TRBJ2-5; 7 bases agree with TRBD2. CDR1 is DFQATT, CDR2 SNEGSKA, per germline (reference sequence). V was clipped by 1 base and J by 10 bases; unmatched bases: 6. The CDR3 sequence is 12 residues long. Here the CDR3 reads CSARGRGEGQYF. In DNA form, the CDR3 reads TGCAGTGCTAGAGGGCGAGGGGAGGGCCAGTACTTC.

The genes are TRBV14 and TRBJ2-5, with 7 bases fitting TRBD2. V lost 4 bases, J lost 5 bases, and 13 bases stayed unmatched. This CDR3 is built from 16 residues. Germline V lookup: CDR1 SGHDN, CDR2 FVKESK. The CDR3 sequence is CASSLRLAPPGETQYF. As DNA, the CDR3 is TGTGCCAGCAGCCTTCGACTAGCTCCACCGGGGGAGACCCAGTACTTC.

This chain connects TRBV25-1 to TRBJ2-2; D not resolved. Germline CDR1 and CDR2: MGHDK and SYGVNS. Trimming took 3 bases from V and 4 from J, leaving 12 bases between them. This CDR3 region has 15 residues. CDR3 region: CASSDLGVATGELFF. CDR3 nucleotide sequence: TGTGCCAGCAGTGACCTAGGCGTTGCCACCGGGGAGCTGTTTTTT.

The chain has TRBV6-1 and TRBJ2-2, with 9 bases that match TRBD1. The CDR3 length is 15 residues. The J segment lost 0 bases and the V segment lost 10 bases, leaving 6 bases of the junction unmatched. Germline CDR1 MNHNS, CDR2 SASEGT. CDR3 amino acids: CATTGTGTNTGELFF. The CDR3 region has the DNA TGTGCCACGACCGGGACAGGGACGAACACCGGGGAGCTGTTTTTT.

This clonotype was counted a few times. V is TRBV7-4 and J is TRBJ2-5; 7 bases line up with TRBD1. J was trimmed by 4 bases and V by 4 bases; bases with no gene match: 6. Germline-derived CDR1 and CDR2 are SGHVT and SQSDAQ. The CDR3 is made up of 14 amino acids. The CDR3 region is CASSSQTGIETQYF. DNA of the CDR3: TGTGCCAGCAGCTCTCAGACAGGGATAGAGACCCAGTACTTC.